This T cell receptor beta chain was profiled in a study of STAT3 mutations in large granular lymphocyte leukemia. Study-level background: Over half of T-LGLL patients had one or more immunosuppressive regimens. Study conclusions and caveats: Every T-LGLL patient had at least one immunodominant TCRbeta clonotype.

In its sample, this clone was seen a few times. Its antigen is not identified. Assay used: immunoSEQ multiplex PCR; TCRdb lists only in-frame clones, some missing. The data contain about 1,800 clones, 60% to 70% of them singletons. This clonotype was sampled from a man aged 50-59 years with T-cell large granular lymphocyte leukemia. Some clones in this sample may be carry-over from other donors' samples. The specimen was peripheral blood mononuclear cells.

CDR3 residues: CASSLVRMSNQPQHF. In DNA form, the CDR3 reads TGTGCCAGCAGTTTAGTCCGTATGAGCAATCAGCCCCAGCATTTT. The chain joins TRBV28 to TRBJ1-5; no clear D. Per the germline V gene, CDR1 is MDHEN and CDR2 is SYDVKM. The V and J ends lost 2 bases and 1 base respectively, with 9 bases between them. The length of the CDR3 is 15 residues.